A selection of T cell receptor beta chains follows, all from one sample in a study of tumor-infiltrating lymphocytes in primary liver carcinoma. A single record per CDR3 protein comes from TCRdb applying MiXCR to the multiplex PCR reads. The sample has a few hundred thousand distinct CDR3 sequences; 45% to 70% are singletons. Sequencing input: peripheral blood. Receptor source: a woman in her 30s with primary liver carcinoma and hepatitis B virus infection. Both conserved end residues are part of each CDR3. Each record gives: clone size, V gene, D gene, J gene, CDR3 DNA, CDR3 protein. A D gene is named only where the DNA matches it firmly. Clone size, where shown, is once, few, many, or a class for clones that have expanded.

>-|TRBV11-2|-|TRBJ2-7
TGTGACAGCAGCTTAGTGGGGATAGGGAACGAGCAGTACTTC
CDSSLVGIGNEQYF
>many|TRBV6-5|-|TRBJ2-7
TGTGCCAGCAGTGACCGGGACCAAAACTCCTACGAGCAGTACTTC
CASSDRDQNSYEQYF
>many|TRBV4-2|TRBD1|TRBJ1-4
TGTGCCAGCAGCCATTTCCCGCACAGGGGTGAAAAACTGTTTTTT
CASSHFPHRGEKLFF
>-|TRBV18|TRBD1|TRBJ1-1
TGTGCCAGCTCACCAGTCGGGAGCGGGACAGGGCAGGACACTGAAGCTTTCTTT
CASSPVGSGTGQDTEAFF
>few|TRBV12-3/TRBV12-4|TRBD1|TRBJ2-1
TGTGCCAGCAGTTTGAGGGACAGGGCAAGATCCTACAATGAGCAGTTCTTC
CASSLRDRARSYNEQFF
>few|TRBV11-2|TRBD1|TRBJ1-2
TGTGTCAGCAGCACGGGGCGACAGGGAGAAGGGGAAAACACCTTC
CVSSTGRQGEGENTF
>-|TRBV10-3|-|TRBJ2-3
TGTGCCATCAGTGAGGTCCTAACTGATACGCAGTATTTT
CAISEVLTDTQYF
>-|TRBV5-5|-|TRBJ1-5
TGTGCCAGCAGCTCCGGTACGGTGCTGGGACAGCCCCAGCATTTT
CASSSGTVLGQPQHF
>-|TRBV15|-|TRBJ2-1
TGTGCCACCAGCAGAGATCTACGTAGCTACGGAAATGAGCAGTTCTTC
CATSRDLRSYGNEQFF
>-|TRBV6-2/TRBV6-3|TRBD2|TRBJ2-3
TGTGCCAGCAGTTACCCAACTAGCGGGAGGTCAGATACGCAGTATTTT
CASSYPTSGRSDTQYF
>-|TRBV6-1|-|TRBJ2-5
TGTGCCAGCAGTGAAGAAGGGAACTGGGAGACCCAGTACTTC
CASSEEGNWETQYF
>-|TRBV28|-|TRBJ1-2
TGTGCCAGCAGTTTGGAGGCCAGGCGGTACTTC
CASSLEARRYF
>few|TRBV13|-|TRBJ2-1
TGTGCCAGCAGCTTAGATCCGGGGGCAAACAATGAGCAGTTCTTC
CASSLDPGANNEQFF
>-|TRBV2|TRBD1|TRBJ2-7
TGTGCCAGCAGTGAAGGACAGGGGGACGACGAGCAGTACTTC
CASSEGQGDDEQYF
>-|TRBV12-3/TRBV12-4|TRBD2|TRBJ2-1
TGTGCCAGCGCCGGGAGGAGAAATGAGCAGTTCTTC
CASAGRRNEQFF
>few|TRBV4-1|-|TRBJ2-7
TGCGCCAGCAGCCAAGAGGGGAGCACCTACGAGCAGTACTTC
CASSQEGSTYEQYF
>many|TRBV12-3/TRBV12-4|-|TRBJ1-5
TGTGCCAGCAGTACGGGGGTCGGTGGGAATCAGCCCCAGCATTTT
CASSTGVGGNQPQHF
>-|TRBV12-3/TRBV12-4|-|TRBJ1-2
TGTGCCAGCAGTATTGGCTACTATGGCTGCACCTTC
CASSIGYYGCTF
>-|TRBV7-9|-|TRBJ1-5
TGTGCCAGCAGCTTGGGTCCAAGTCGCAATCAGCCCCAGCATTTT
CASSLGPSRNQPQHF
>once|TRBV6-5|-|TRBJ2-7
TGTGCCTGCAGTTACTCGAGACAGGCCTTGTACAAGCAGTACTTC
CACSYSRQALYKQYF
>-|TRBV28|-|TRBJ1-5
TGTGCCAGTTTACTAGGGGGGACATCTGGTAAGCCCCAGCATTTT
CASLLGGTSGKPQHF
>-|TRBV2|TRBD1|TRBJ2-5
TGTGCCAGCAGCAAACAGGGGGTTAGGGAGACCCAGTACTTC
CASSKQGVRETQYF
>many|TRBV29-1|-|TRBJ2-1
TGCAGCGTTGAAGTAGGTGGCTATGAGCAGTTCTTC
CSVEVGGYEQFF
>many|TRBV11-2|-|TRBJ2-1
TGTGCCAGCAGCAGCAGTAGCGTTCCCTACAATGAGCAGTTCTTC
CASSSSSVPYNEQFF
>once|TRBV6-5|TRBD1|TRBJ1-1
TGTGCCAGCAGTACCATCAGGGGGTGGGCTTTATTT
CASSTIRGWALF
>-|TRBV7-3|-|TRBJ2-3
TGTGCCAGCAGCACTCTTGGCGGGGCAGATACGCAGTATTTT
CASSTLGGADTQYF
>-|TRBV5-4|-|TRBJ2-3
TGTGCCAGCAGCTTGACGGCAACGAGAAGCACAGATACGCAGTATTTT
CASSLTATRSTDTQYF
>-|TRBV11-2|-|TRBJ2-5
TGTGCCAGCAGCTTAGGCCGGAAAGGGGCGCCACAAGAGACCCAGTGCTTC
CASSLGRKGAPQETQCF
>-|TRBV12-3/TRBV12-4|TRBD1|TRBJ1-6
TGTGCCAGCAGTCGGACAGGGGACAATTCACCCCTCCACTTT
CASSRTGDNSPLHF
>many|TRBV6-2/TRBV6-3|-|TRBJ1-5
TGTGCCAGCAGTTACCCCAGGAGTGGCAATCAGCCCCAGCATTTT
CASSYPRSGNQPQHF
>-|TRBV5-1|TRBD2|TRBJ2-1
TGCGCCAGCAGCTTGCGCCCCCTGCAGGGGAACCTTCAAAGCGGGAGCTCACTCAATGAGCAGTTCTTC
CASSLRPLQGNLQSGSSLNEQFF
>many|TRBV12-3/TRBV12-4|-|TRBJ2-1
TGTGCCAGCAGTTTTACACCCTACAATGAGCAGTTCTTC
CASSFTPYNEQFF
>-|TRBV29-1|TRBD1|TRBJ2-5
TGCAGTGTGACCGGGACAGGGGAGACCCGGTACTTC
CSVTGTGETRYF
>-|TRBV11-2|-|TRBJ2-1
TGTACCAGCAGCTCACAGTCGGCGATTGTGCAGTTCTTC
CTSSSQSAIVQFF
>-|TRBV5-1|TRBD2|TRBJ2-2
TGCGCCAGCACTTCCCCCGAGACTAGCGGGAGCTTTGCCGGGGAGCTGTTTTTT
CASTSPETSGSFAGELFF
>once|TRBV28|TRBD1|TRBJ2-1
TGTGCCAGCAGTGCGCCGGGACAGGGTGACAATGAGCAGTTCTTC
CASSAPGQGDNEQFF
>-|TRBV6-5|TRBD2|TRBJ2-2
TGTGCCAGCAGGCCAAGACTAGCGGGAACCGGGGAGCTGTTTTTT
CASRPRLAGTGELFF
>-|TRBV7-9|TRBD2|TRBJ2-2
TGTGTCAGCAGCTTATGGAGCGGGACGAGCACCGGGGAGCTGTTTTTC
CVSSLWSGTSTGELFF
>many|TRBV12-3/TRBV12-4|-|TRBJ1-2
TGTGCCAGCAGTTTAGTCGCTACCGATGGCTACACCTTC
CASSLVATDGYTF
>few|TRBV20-1|-|TRBJ2-1
TGCAGTGCTGGGACCATAGGCTCCTACAATGAGCAGTTCTTC
CSAGTIGSYNEQFF
>-|TRBV5-5|-|TRBJ2-7
TGTGCCAGCAGCACCAGGACCGGGACACCCTACGAGCAGTACTTC
CASSTRTGTPYEQYF
>many|TRBV6-1|-|TRBJ2-5
TGTGCCAGCAGAAGTTCGGGAGACCCGGCGACCCAGTACTTC
CASRSSGDPATQYF
>-|TRBV11-2|-|TRBJ2-1
TGTGCCAGCAGCTTAGCTAGCTGGGCCTACAATGGGCAGTTCTTC
CASSLASWAYNGQFF